One and the same sample provided the 18 T cell receptor beta chains below, sequenced in a study of cytomegalovirus exposure and HLA in healthy donors. Primers included in the PCR were 60 Vbeta and 13 Jbeta primers. Profiled with immunoSEQ multiplex PCR; TCRdb holds only in-frame clones, not every one. Of some 85,000 clones listed, around 85% are singletons. Sequencing was performed on PBMCs. These receptors were collected from a man younger than 35 in good health and CMV-seronegative.

The rearrangement joins TRBV10-1 to TRBJ1-1, with D possibly matching TRBD1 (5 bases). CDR1 is WNHNN and CDR2 is SYGVQD in the germline V gene (reference sequence). The V end was cut by 0 bases, the J end by 7 bases, with 9 bases between. The CDR3 loop spans 13 amino acids. The CDR3 nucleotides read TGCGCCAGCAGTGAGTCGGGTCAGGGTGAAGCTTTCTTT. Its protein is CASSESGQGEAFF.

The J gene is TRBJ2-2, the V gene TRBV27; D call uncertain. The ends were cut back, 8 bases at V and 5 bases at J, with 15 bases in the middle. The length of the CDR3 is 14 residues. Germline CDR1 reads MNHEY; CDR2 reads SMNVEV (reference sequence). The CDR3 region is CASSKNSRTGELFF. The DNA of the CDR3 is TGTGCCAGCTCTAAGAACAGTCGAACCGGGGAGCTGTTTTTT.

This rearrangement joins TRBV19 to TRBJ2-1; the D is unclear. Germline V gene lookup returns CDR1 LNHDA and CDR2 SQIVND (reference sequence). This CDR3 contains 13 residues. Trimming cost V 5 bases and J 4 bases, with 9 bases left between them. CDR3 region: CASSPHSYNEQFF. CDR3 DNA: TGTGCCAGTAGTCCGCACAGTTACAATGAGCAGTTCTTC.

The V call is TRBV11-2, the J call TRBJ2-7; D remains ambiguous. Germline CDR1 is SGHAT and CDR2 is FQNNGV. This CDR3 comprises 14 residues. Trimming pared 2 bases from V and 0 bases from J, leaving 8 bases between. DNA for the CDR3: TGTGCCAGCAGCTTATTGGCGGACTCCTACGAGCAGTACTTC. This codes for CASSLLADSYEQYF.

The rearrangement links TRBV28 to TRBJ1-5; 7 positions match TRBD1. V lost 4 bases, J lost 4 bases, and 10 bases stayed unmatched. Germline lookup yields CDR1 MDHEN and CDR2 SYDVKM. CDR3 size: 16 residues. In DNA form, the CDR3 reads TGTGCCAGCAGTTCCAGCCACCGGGACAGAAATCAGCCCCAGCATTTT. Translating gives CASSSSHRDRNQPQHF.

This clone was counted between two and nine times. The genes are TRBV10-1 and TRBJ1-5; 8 nucleotides match TRBD1. V lost 10 bases and J lost 6; bases outside the gene matches: 8. Germline V gene lookup returns CDR1 WNHNN and CDR2 SYGVQD (reference sequence). There are 13 residues in the CDR3. CDR3 residues: CAKRYRGCQPQHF. CDR3 sequence (DNA): TGCGCCAAGAGGTACAGGGGGTGTCAGCCCCAGCATTTT.

The chain links TRBV11-2 to TRBJ2-7, with 11 bases that match TRBD2. This CDR3 is built from 18 residues. Germline V lookup: CDR1 SGHAT, CDR2 FQNNGV. V lost 3 bases and J lost 4; bases outside the gene matches: 14. The CDR3 spells CASSFRTRGLAGGYEQYF. CDR3 DNA: TGTGCCAGCAGCTTCAGGACCCGGGGGCTAGCGGGAGGATACGAGCAGTACTTC.

J is TRBJ1-5 and V is TRBV5-5, with TRBD1 matching over 8 bases. The germline V gene encodes CDR1 SGHKS and CDR2 YYEKEE (reference sequence). This CDR3 has 15 residues. Germline trimming cut 2 bases from V and 2 bases from J; bases unmatched to any gene: 3. The CDR3 bases are TGTGCCAGCAGCTTCCTGGACAGGGGCAATCAGCCCCAGCATTTT. This translates into CASSFLDRGNQPQHF.

This clone was seen only once. The rearrangement joins TRBV7-6 to TRBJ2-3; 8 bases match TRBD2. CDR3 length equals 18 residues. Looked up from germline, CDR1 is SGHVS and CDR2 is FNYEAQ. V shed 0 bases, J shed 3 bases, and the junction held 11 bases outside the gene matches. CDR3 region: CASSLAVRGRRITDTQYF. CDR3 DNA sequence: TGTGCCAGCAGCTTAGCGGTCCGCGGGAGGCGGATTACAGATACGCAGTATTTT.

CDR3 residues: CAISAAGRDTEAFF. The CDR3 DNA reads as TGTGCCATCAGTGCGGCAGGGCGTGATACTGAAGCTTTCTTT. The rearrangement links TRBV10-3 to TRBJ1-1, with D possibly TRBD1 on 5 matching bases. V lost 4 bases to trimming and J lost 5 bases, with 14 bases between them. The CDR3 loop spans 14 amino acids. Germline V CDR1 and CDR2: ENHRY, SYGVKD.

The V gene is TRBV4-2, the J gene TRBJ1-3, with D perhaps matching TRBD1 (5 bases). The CDR3 covers 14 residues. Germline V gene lookup returns CDR1 LGHNA and CDR2 YNFKEQ. The ends were cut back, 2 bases at V and 1 base at J, with 6 bases in the middle. The DNA of the CDR3 is TGTGCCAGCAGCCAACAGGGTTCTGGAAACACCATATATTTT. Protein: CASSQQGSGNTIYF.

The CDR3 is CASSIAPQGGNYGYTF. The CDR3 DNA sequence: TGTGCCAGTAGTATAGCTCCCCAGGGGGGTAACTATGGCTACACCTTC. V usage is TRBV19 and J usage is TRBJ1-2; 7 bases are a match to TRBD1. The germline CDR1 and CDR2 sequences are LNHDA and SQIVND (reference sequence). The CDR3 loop spans 16 amino acids. With V trimmed by 1 base and J by 1 base, 6 bases remained unmatched. Supplemented by reference TRBV19 and TRBJ1-2, the full variable domain reads DGGITQSPKYLFRKEGQNVTLSCEQNLNHDAMYWYRQDPGQGLRLIYYSQIVNDFQKGDIAEGYSVSREKKESFPLTVTSAQKNPTAFYLCASSIAPQGGNYGYTFGSGTRLTVV.

The genes are TRBV6-1 and TRBJ2-3; TRBD1 is a possible D gene (6 bases). CDR3 length: 16 amino acids. The germline V and J ends were trimmed by 1 base and 7 bases, with 18 bases remaining between them. The germline V gene encodes CDR1 MNHNS and CDR2 SASEGT. The CDR3, as DNA: TGTGCCAGCAGTGAAGGGGGGACACCGCGTTCCCATACGCAGTATTTT. Amino acid sequence: CASSEGGTPRSHTQYF.

This clone was detected only a few times. V and J are TRBV6-5 and TRBJ1-4, with D possibly TRBD1 on 6 matching bases. V shed 5 bases and J shed 12 bases, with 19 bases lying between them. From germline, CDR1 is MNHEY and CDR2 SVGAGI. The CDR3 consists of 14 residues. CDR3 region: CASSPRQAHGELFF. The CDR3 DNA reads TGTGCCAGCAGTCCGAGACAGGCTCATGGGGAACTGTTTTTT.

This sequence joins TRBV9 and TRBJ2-3; TRBD1 aligns across 8 bases. This CDR3 comprises 17 residues. Germline CDR1 SGDLS, CDR2 YYNGEE. V trimming: 3 bases; J trimming: 8 bases; junction bases outside the gene matches: 17. The CDR3 sequence: CASSEARQGPRYGTQYF. The CDR3 region has the DNA TGTGCCAGCAGCGAAGCCCGACAGGGGCCTCGCTATGGTACGCAGTATTTT.

The chain uses TRBV6-6 and TRBJ1-1, with TRBD1 matching over 7 bases. The V gene end was trimmed by 4 bases and the J gene end by 2 bases; junction bases not matched to a gene: 7. This CDR3 has 15 residues. Germline V gene sequence: CDR1 MNHNY, CDR2 SVGAGI (reference sequence). CDR3: CASSSQQGINTEAFF. The CDR3 DNA follows: TGTGCCAGCAGTTCCCAACAGGGGATCAACACTGAAGCTTTCTTT.

This chain joins TRBV5-1 and TRBJ2-7, with no clear D. Trimming removed 0 bases from V and 0 bases from J, with 19 bases in between. CDR1 and CDR2 from the germline V gene are SGHRS and YFSETQ. The length of the CDR3 is 18 residues. CDR3 DNA: TGCGCCAGCAGCTTGGCCTTGTCGGCGACACAGAGCTCCTACGAGCAGTACTTC. This sequence encodes CASSLALSATQSSYEQYF.

V and J are TRBV7-9 and TRBJ1-6; D remains ambiguous. V was shortened by 5 bases and J by 6 bases, with 14 bases between the two germline ends. The V gene's germline CDR1 is SEHNR and CDR2 FQNEAQ (reference sequence). This CDR3 region has 15 residues. In DNA form, the CDR3 reads TGTGCCAGCAGCCCATCGGTTGGCGGTAATTCACCCCTCCACTTT. Its translation: CASSPSVGGNSPLHF.